This T cell receptor beta chain emerged from a study of human T cells and chemical hapten exposure (dated by TCRdb to 2020 to 2022). A note on the overall study: For sensitization, 2% DPC in acetone was applied to a 2 cm by 2 cm area of upper inner arm skin. For TCR sequencing, blood came from twenty-nine alopecia patients at anywhere from one to four time points (pre-sensitization, 2, 6 and 24 weeks). Libraries were pooled for sequencing, and per-sample TCR yields varied mainly because of small differences in library volumes within the pool. Blood samples were taken from patients before sensitization (week 0) and then at 2, 6 and about 24 weeks after DPC sensitization. Throughout the roughly 23-week study period, patients were also given weekly therapeutic DPC doses on the scalp. This study followed changes in the peripheral blood TCR repertoire in vivo during primary and secondary sensitization of alopecia patients to the hapten diphenylcyclopropenone (DPC). The patient cohort, mostly female, included alopecia areata with under or over 50% scalp involvement, alopecia totalis and alopecia universalis. Patch testing on the upper back used Finn chambers containing 0.01% DPC, with scoring done after 6 days according to International Contact Dermatitis Research Group standards. Overall study outcomes, separate from this receptor: Because all patients had alopecia, a presumed autoimmune disease, the immune response of the patients might differ from that of healthy individuals. Expanded TCRs formed significantly more large CDR3 similarity clusters than pre-sensitization or healthy control sets, consistent with antigen-driven responses. Repeated subsampling changed both the strength of the expansion versus patch-test correlation and the threshold at which that correlation became significant. No change with DPC sensitization was found in the number of TCRs above 1 in 1000 frequency, and no evidence of global repertoire structure alterations was found. A positive correlation was found between the number of PT1 expanded TCRs and patch test score, with significance reached at thresholds 8, 16 and 32 but not 4.

This clonotype occurred once. There is no known antigen for this receptor. A read error may account for a junction end that differs from germline. The CDR3 runs 14 residues from the cysteine to the phenylalanine. Only the CDR3 DNA is retained, 42 bases long and in frame from the first base. This sample's time point label indicates: patch test 2, 6 weeks after DPC sensitization. Explained via the paper, the treatment or condition label denotes: therapeutic diphenylcyclopropenone sensitization with weekly scalp DPC. At every patch-test visit, the blood draw took place before the patch test was put on. Eligible patients were aged 18 to 70, diagnosed with alopecia, deemed suitable for DPC therapy, and excluded if pregnant. Unfractionated whole blood was collected in Tempus Blood RNA tubes, and total RNA was extracted from that blood. To prepare the library, RACE was applied. The sample was run on a NextSeq 500. Library preparation attached unique molecular identifiers to individual cDNA molecules for quantitative, reproducible TCR counting. From each blood RNA sample, both TCR alpha and TCR beta chains were sequenced. As for the original processing: A median of about 87,000 TCRs per sample was observed, with a range of roughly 23,224 to 700,000. V, J and CDR3 annotation of the TCR reads was carried out using the Decombinator software suite. To make PS versus PT1 abundance plots, every sample was subsampled to the same number of TCRs (28,000). TCRs were defined as expanded if absent before sensitization and observed at least eight times at the 2-week time point. Through fastp at Q25 and MiXCR, TCRdb rebuilt clones from the public reads, retaining in-frame beta chains. Every distinct CDR3 protein forms one entry, paired with its most common genes and DNA. None of the V and J calls come from the authors' own analysis; TCRdb made them. The sample table shows over 100,000 distinct CDR3 sequences, and roughly a tenth are seen once. The top ten hold about 3% of the sample.

This specimen consisted of whole blood, obtained in connection with sensitization to the hapten diphenylcyclopropenone (DPC). The receptor comes from a woman aged 40 to 55 with alopecia areata. Some clones in this sample may be carry-over from other donors' samples. The sequence joins TRBV12-3 or TRBV12-4 to TRBJ1-6; TRBD1 fits 7 bases in the junction. The CDR3 loop reads CASSRQGGNSPLYF. In nucleotide form, the sequence is TGTGCCAGCAGTCGACAGGGAGGTAATTCACCCCTCTACTTT.